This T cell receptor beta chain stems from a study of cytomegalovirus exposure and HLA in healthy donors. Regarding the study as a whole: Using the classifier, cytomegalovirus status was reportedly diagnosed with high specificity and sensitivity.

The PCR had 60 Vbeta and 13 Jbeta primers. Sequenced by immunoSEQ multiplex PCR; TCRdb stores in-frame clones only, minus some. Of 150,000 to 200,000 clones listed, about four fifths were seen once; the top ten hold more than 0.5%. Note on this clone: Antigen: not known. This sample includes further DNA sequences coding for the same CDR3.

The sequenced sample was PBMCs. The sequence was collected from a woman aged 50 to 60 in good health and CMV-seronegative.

This chain's CDR3 is CASSITGPNQPQHF. In DNA form, the CDR3 reads TGTGCCAGTAGTATAACGGGTCCCAATCAGCCCCAGCATTTT. V is TRBV19 and J is TRBJ1-5; D is unclear. The CDR3 runs to 14 residues. Germline V lookup: CDR1 LNHDA, CDR2 SQIVND (reference sequence). Trimming took 2 bases from V and 3 from J, leaving 8 bases between them.